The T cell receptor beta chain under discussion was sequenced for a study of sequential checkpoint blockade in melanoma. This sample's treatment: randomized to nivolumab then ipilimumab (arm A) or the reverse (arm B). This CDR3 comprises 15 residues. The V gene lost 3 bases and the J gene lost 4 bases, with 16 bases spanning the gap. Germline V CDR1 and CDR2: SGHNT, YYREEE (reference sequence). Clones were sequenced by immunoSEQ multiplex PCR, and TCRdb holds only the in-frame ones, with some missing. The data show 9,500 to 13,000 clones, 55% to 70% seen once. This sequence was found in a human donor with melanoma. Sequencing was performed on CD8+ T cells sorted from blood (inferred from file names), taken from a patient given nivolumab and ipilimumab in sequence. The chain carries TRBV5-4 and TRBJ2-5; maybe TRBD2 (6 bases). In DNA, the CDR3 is TGTGCCAGCAGCTGGGGGACTTTTATGGGAGAGACCCAGTACTTC. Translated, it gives CASSWGTFMGETQYF. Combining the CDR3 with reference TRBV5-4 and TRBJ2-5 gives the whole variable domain ETGVTQSPTHLIKTRGQQVTLRCSSQSGHNTVSWYQQALGQGPQFIFQYYREEENGRGNFPPRFSGLQFPNYSSELNVNALELDDSALYLCASSWGTFMGETQYFGPGTRLLVL.